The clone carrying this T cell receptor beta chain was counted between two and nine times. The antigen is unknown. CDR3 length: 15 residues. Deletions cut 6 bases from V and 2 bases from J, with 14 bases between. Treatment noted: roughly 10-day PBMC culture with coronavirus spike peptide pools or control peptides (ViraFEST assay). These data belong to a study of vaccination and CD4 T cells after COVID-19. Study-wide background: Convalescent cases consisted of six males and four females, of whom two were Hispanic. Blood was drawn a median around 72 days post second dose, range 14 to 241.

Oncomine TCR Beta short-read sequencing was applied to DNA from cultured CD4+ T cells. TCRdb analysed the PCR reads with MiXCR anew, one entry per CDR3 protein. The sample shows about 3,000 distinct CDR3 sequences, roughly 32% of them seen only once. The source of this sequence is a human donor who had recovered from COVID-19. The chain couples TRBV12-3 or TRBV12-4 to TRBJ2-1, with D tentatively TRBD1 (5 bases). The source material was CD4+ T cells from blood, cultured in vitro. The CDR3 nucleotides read TGTGCCAGCAGCTGGGGCCCTTCAACCTACAATGAGCAGTTCTTC. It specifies CASSWGPSTYNEQFF.